A selection of T cell receptor beta chains follows, all from one sample in a study of CD8 T cells in ankylosing spondylitis. TCRdb re-called the 5' RACE reads through MiXCR, storing one row per CDR3 protein. The sample shows about 130,000 distinct CDR3 sequences, around 9.3% of them seen only once. Material: blood, either unsorted or a sorted T cell fraction (not recorded which). Every receptor here comes from a male donor with ankylosing spondylitis or in good health (not recorded which). CDR3s include the opening cysteine and the closing phenylalanine or tryptophan. The D gene is left open where the match is weak. The listing skips clone size in some rows; elsewhere it reads once, few, many or a size class.

d_gene	v_gene	abundance	j_gene	CDR3nt	CDR3aa
TRBD2	TRBV29-1	many	TRBJ2-2	TGCAGCGGAAGGCCGACTAGCGGTACCGGGGAGCTGTTTTTT	CSGRPTSGTGELFF
NA	TRBV7-2	NA	TRBJ1-5	TGTGCCAGCAGCTTATACACGGACCGCAATCAGCCCCAGCATTTT	CASSLYTDRNQPQHF
NA	TRBV7-2	many	TRBJ1-1	TGTGCCAGCAGTCCCGGTGGGGGTACCCTGAGCACTGAAGCTTTCTTT	CASSPGGGTLSTEAFF
TRBD1	TRBV20-1	few	TRBJ1-2	TGCAGTGCGCCCGGGACAGGGGAATCTAACTATGGCTACACCTTC	CSAPGTGESNYGYTF
NA	TRBV5-6	few	TRBJ1-2	TGTGCCAGCTACCATCGGTTCGATTCATCCCGGGGAGATGGCTACACCTTC	CASYHRFDSSRGDGYTF
NA	TRBV12-3/TRBV12-4	few	TRBJ2-3	TGTGCCAGCACCGATAGCGGATACACAGATACGCAGTATTTT	CASTDSGYTDTQYF
TRBD2	TRBV20-1	few	TRBJ2-7	TGCAGCTGCGCGAGGGGACTAGCGGGAGGCTCCTACGAGCAGTACTTC	CSCARGLAGGSYEQYF
NA	TRBV7-3	many	TRBJ2-2	TGTGCCAGCAGCTCTAACTCAGCGGGCGGGGAGCTGTTTTTT	CASSSNSAGGELFF
NA	TRBV29-1	few	TRBJ1-2	TGCAGCGTGGAGCAGGATGGCTACACCTTC	CSVEQDGYTF
TRBD2	TRBV5-1	few	TRBJ2-3	TGCGCCAGCAGCTTGGAAGGGACTATGAGCACAGATACGCAGTATTTT	CASSLEGTMSTDTQYF
TRBD2	TRBV20-1	NA	TRBJ2-7	TGCAGTGATCCTTTAGAAAGAGCGGCGGGAGTCCGGATGGGTGAGCAGTACTTC	CSDPLERAAGVRMGEQYF
TRBD2	TRBV27	many	TRBJ2-5	TGTGCCAGCAGTTTAAGGACCTTTTCTAGCGGGAGTCTTGAGACCCAGTACTTC	CASSLRTFSSGSLETQYF
TRBD2	TRBV6-2/TRBV6-3	many	TRBJ2-1	TGTGCCAGCAACAGTGCGGGAGGGCAGTACAATGAGCAGTTCTTC	CASNSAGGQYNEQFF
TRBD1	TRBV5-5	many	TRBJ1-2	TGTGCCAGCAGCTTGGCCGGGACAGGGTACTATGGCTACACCTTC	CASSLAGTGYYGYTF
NA	TRBV28	many	TRBJ2-3	TGTGCCAGCAGCATAGGGCTAGTGGAGGTGAATACGCAGTATTTT	CASSIGLVEVNTQYF
NA	TRBV12-3/TRBV12-4	NA	TRBJ2-2	TGTGCCAGCACCACCGGGACGACCAACGGGGAGCTGTTTTTT	CASTTGTTNGELFF
NA	TRBV15	few	TRBJ2-5	TGTGCCACCAGCAGAGGGGGCGCCGGGGAGACCCAGTACTTC	CATSRGGAGETQYF
NA	TRBV28	many	TRBJ1-3	TGTGCCAGCAGTTTGGGAGGGAAACACACCATATATTTT	CASSLGGKHTIYF
TRBD2	TRBV10-3	many	TRBJ2-2	TGTGCCATCGAAGAGCGGGAGCGCGCCGGGGAGCTGTTTTTT	CAIEERERAGELFF
NA	TRBV12-3/TRBV12-4	NA	TRBJ2-3	TGTGCCAGCAGTTTGGGGGTTCGCAGCGATACGCAGTATTTT	CASSLGVRSDTQYF
NA	TRBV12-3/TRBV12-4	few	TRBJ2-2	TGTGCCAGCAGTTGGACCACCGGGGAGCTGTTTTTT	CASSWTTGELFF
TRBD1	TRBV7-2	NA	TRBJ2-7	TGTGCCAGCACCCGACCGGGACAGGGCCTTTACGAGCAGTACTTC	CASTRPGQGLYEQYF
NA	TRBV2	NA	TRBJ2-3	TGTGCCAGCACTCCCCTCCGCGGTAGCACAGATACGCAGTATTTT	CASTPLRGSTDTQYF
TRBD2	TRBV27	many	TRBJ2-3	TGTGCCAGCAGGAGGGGGACTAGGTACACAGATACGCAGTATTTT	CASRRGTRYTDTQYF
NA	TRBV12-3/TRBV12-4	many	TRBJ2-5	TGTGCCAGCAGCCCCCATAGCGGAAAAGAGACCCAGTACTTC	CASSPHSGKETQYF
TRBD2	TRBV29-1	few	TRBJ2-2	TGCAGCGTTGAAGATTATGTGGGAGGGCCCCCCGGGGAGCTGTTTTTT	CSVEDYVGGPPGELFF
NA	TRBV20-1	once	TRBJ1-5	TGCAGTGCTAGTTTGGTGGGAAGCAATCAGCCCCAGCATTTT	CSASLVGSNQPQHF
TRBD1	TRBV10-3	many	TRBJ2-5	TGTGCCATCAGTGCTAGACAGGGGCAAGAGACCCAGTACTTC	CAISARQGQETQYF
NA	TRBV7-2	NA	TRBJ2-7	TGTGCCAGCAGTCGTTCTTATTTCTACGAGCAGTACTTC	CASSRSYFYEQYF
NA	TRBV7-2	NA	TRBJ2-3	TGTGCCAGCAGCGGAGACAGAGATACGCAGTATTTT	CASSGDRDTQYF
NA	TRBV27	many	TRBJ2-7	TGTGCCACCCCCTGCGGTTCGTCCTACGAGCAGTACTTC	CATPCGSSYEQYF